The sequence of this T cell receptor (beta chain) was determined in a study of read filtering for tumor transcriptome and immune sequencing. This clonotype was recorded many times. Its target is not known. Looked up from germline, CDR1 is SEHNR and CDR2 is FQNEAQ (reference sequence). V dropped 3 bases and J dropped 0 bases, with 5 bases sitting between them. The CDR3 has 13 amino acids. Study-wide findings and caveats: Approximately 82% of IR-seq clonotypes had a single read, yet these held about 3.4% of reads. Compared with RNA-seq, IR-seq gave much higher clonotype depth and reliability.

This library used around 400 ng RNA and molecular barcoded adaptors spanning alpha/delta and beta/gamma chains. TCRdb processed the reads anew with MiXCR; each CDR3 protein has one entry. The sample contains around 44,000 distinct CDR3 sequences, roughly 13% of which appear only once. The source of this sequence is a donor aged 40 or over with multiple myeloma. This sequence joins TRBV7-9 and TRBJ1-1; no clear D. Sequenced sample: a population of CD138-negative cells sorted from bone marrow. As DNA, the CDR3 is TGTGCCAGCAGCTTGATCATGAACACTGAAGCTTTCTTT. Protein sequence: CASSLIMNTEAFF. The complete variable domain, with remaining parts taken from reference TRBV7-9 and TRBJ1-1, reads DTGVSQNPRHKITKRGQNVTFRCDPISEHNRLYWYRQTLGQGPEFLTYFQNEAQLEKSRLLSDRFSAERPKGSFSTLEIQRTEQGDSAMYLCASSLIMNTEAFFGQGTRLTVV.